One T cell receptor beta chain is described in this entry. Under the authors' procedure: Amplifying reference gene primers gave estimates of nucleated cell counts. Produced via immunoSEQ multiplex PCR; TCRdb's table is partial and in-frame only. V, J and clone size reflect that table, while D and trimming were determined from the DNA. This sample has roughly 200,000 clones, with 84% found just once. The record originates from a study of blood T cell repertoires in COVID-19. The CDR3 spans 16 residues. Germline-derived CDR1 and CDR2 are GTSNPN and SVGIG (reference sequence). Trimming removed 0 bases from V and 8 bases from J, with 17 bases in between.

The V call is TRBV30, the J call TRBJ1-6; TRBD1 is a possible D gene (5 bases). This receptor was identified in a woman between 25 and 40 years old who had been exposed to COVID-19. Sequencing used PBMCs or T cells enriched from blood (not recorded which). Written as DNA, the CDR3 is TGTGCCTGGAGTGTACTATCTTCAGGGAGGGATTCACCCCTCCACTTT. Translated, it gives CAWSVLSSGRDSPLHF.